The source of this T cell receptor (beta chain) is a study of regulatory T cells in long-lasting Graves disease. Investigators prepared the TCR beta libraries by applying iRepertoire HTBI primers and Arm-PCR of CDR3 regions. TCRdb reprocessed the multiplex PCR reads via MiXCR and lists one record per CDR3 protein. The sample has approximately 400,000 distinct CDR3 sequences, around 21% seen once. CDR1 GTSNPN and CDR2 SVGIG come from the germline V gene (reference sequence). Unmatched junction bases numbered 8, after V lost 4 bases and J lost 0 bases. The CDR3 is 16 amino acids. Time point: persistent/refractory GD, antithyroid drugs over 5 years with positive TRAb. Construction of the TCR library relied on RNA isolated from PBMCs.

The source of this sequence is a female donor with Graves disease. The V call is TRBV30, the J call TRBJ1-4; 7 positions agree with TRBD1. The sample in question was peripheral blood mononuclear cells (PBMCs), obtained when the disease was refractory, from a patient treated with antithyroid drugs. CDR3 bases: TGTGCCTGGATTTTGGGACAGCATGCAACTAATGAAAAACTGTTTTTT. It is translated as CAWILGQHATNEKLFF.